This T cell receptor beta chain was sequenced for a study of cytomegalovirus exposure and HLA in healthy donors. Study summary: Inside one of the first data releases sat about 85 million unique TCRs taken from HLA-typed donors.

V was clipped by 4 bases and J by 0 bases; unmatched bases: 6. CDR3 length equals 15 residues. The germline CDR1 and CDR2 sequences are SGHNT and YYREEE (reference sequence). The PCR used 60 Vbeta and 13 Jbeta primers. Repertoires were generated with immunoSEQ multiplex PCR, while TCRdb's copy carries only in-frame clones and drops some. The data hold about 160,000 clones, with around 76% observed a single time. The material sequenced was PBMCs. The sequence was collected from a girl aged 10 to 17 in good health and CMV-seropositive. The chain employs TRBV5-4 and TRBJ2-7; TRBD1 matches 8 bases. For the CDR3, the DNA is TGTGCCAGCAGCCCCGGGACAGGCGCCTCCTACGAGCAGTACTTC. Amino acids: CASSPGTGASYEQYF.